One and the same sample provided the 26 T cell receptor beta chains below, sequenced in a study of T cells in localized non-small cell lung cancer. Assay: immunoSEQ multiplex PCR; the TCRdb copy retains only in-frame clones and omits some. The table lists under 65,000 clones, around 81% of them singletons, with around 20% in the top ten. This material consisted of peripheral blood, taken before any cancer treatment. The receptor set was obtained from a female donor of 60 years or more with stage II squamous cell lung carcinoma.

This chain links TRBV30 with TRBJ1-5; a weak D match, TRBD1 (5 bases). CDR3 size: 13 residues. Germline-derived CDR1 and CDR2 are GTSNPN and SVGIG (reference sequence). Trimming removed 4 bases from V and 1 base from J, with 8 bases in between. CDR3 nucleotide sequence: TGTGCCTGGAACCGGGACAGCAATCAGCCCCAGCATTTT. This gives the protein CAWNRDSNQPQHF.

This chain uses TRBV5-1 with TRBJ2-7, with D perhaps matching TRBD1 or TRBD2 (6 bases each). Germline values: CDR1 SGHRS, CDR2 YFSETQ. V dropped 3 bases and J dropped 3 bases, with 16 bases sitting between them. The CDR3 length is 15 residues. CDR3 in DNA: TGCGCCAGCAGCTACAGACACGGGGGCGGCTACGAGCAGTACTTC. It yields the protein CASSYRHGGGYEQYF. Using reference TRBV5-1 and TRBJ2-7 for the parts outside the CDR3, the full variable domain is KAGVTQTPRYLIKTRGQQVTLSCSPISGHRSVSWYQQTPGQGLQFLFEYFSETQRNKGNFPGRFSGRQFSNSRSEMNVSTLELGDSALYLCASSYRHGGGYEQYFGPGTRLTVT.

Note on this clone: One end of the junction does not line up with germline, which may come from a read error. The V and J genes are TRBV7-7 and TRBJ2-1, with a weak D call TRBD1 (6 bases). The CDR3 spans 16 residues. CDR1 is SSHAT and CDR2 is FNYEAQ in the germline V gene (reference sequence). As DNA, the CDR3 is TGTGCTAGCAGTAACGGGGCTTCGGACAGCGGCCATGAGCAGTTCTTC. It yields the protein CASSNGASDSGHEQFF.

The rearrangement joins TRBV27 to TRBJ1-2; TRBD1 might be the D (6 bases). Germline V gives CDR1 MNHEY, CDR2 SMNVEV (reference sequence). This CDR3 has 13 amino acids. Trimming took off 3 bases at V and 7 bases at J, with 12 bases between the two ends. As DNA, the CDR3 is TGTGCCAGCAGTTTTCGGGGGGCGGGTGGCTACACCTTC. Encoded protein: CASSFRGAGGYTF.

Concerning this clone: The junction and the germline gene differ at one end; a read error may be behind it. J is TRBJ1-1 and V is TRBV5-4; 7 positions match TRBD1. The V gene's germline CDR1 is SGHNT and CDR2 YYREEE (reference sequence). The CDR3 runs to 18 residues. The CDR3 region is CASSQDPGTDATNTEAFF. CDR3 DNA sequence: TGCGCCAGCAGCCAAGATCCGGGGACAGACGCGACGAACACTGAAGCTTTCTTT. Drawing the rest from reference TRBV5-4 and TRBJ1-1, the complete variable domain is ETGVTQSPTHLIKTRGQQVTLRCSSQSGHNTVSWYQQALGQGPQFIFQYYREEENGRGNFPPRFSGLQFPNYSSELNVNALELDDSALYLCASSQDPGTDATNTEAFFGQGTRLTVV.

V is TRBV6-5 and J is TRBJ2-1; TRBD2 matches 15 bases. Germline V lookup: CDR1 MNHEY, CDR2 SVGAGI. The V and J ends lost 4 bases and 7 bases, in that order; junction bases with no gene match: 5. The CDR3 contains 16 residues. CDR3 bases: TGTGCCAGCAGTTCGGGACTAGCGGGGGGAGTAAATGAGCAGTTCTTC. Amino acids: CASSSGLAGGVNEQFF.

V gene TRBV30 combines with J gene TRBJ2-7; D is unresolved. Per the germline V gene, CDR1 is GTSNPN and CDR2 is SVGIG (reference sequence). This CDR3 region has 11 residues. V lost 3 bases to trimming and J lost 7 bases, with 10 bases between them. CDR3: CAWRGPWEQYF. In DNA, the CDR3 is TGTGCCTGGAGGGGCCCTTGGGAGCAGTACTTC.

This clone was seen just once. The DNA of the CDR3 is TGTGCCAGCAGCTTGGGACTGTACAATGAGCAGTTCTTC. This translates into CASSLGLYNEQFF. This chain connects TRBV11-2 to TRBJ2-1; D possibly corresponds to TRBD2 (6 bases). This CDR3 has 13 amino acids. Germline V lookup: CDR1 SGHAT, CDR2 FQNNGV. The V end was cut by 3 bases, the J end by 4 bases, with 7 bases between. The variable domain in full, with the rest retrieved from reference TRBV11-2 and TRBJ2-1, is EAGVAQSPRYKIIEKRQSVAFWCNPISGHATLYWYQQILGQGPKLLIQFQNNGVVDDSQLPKDRFSAERLKGVDSTLKIQPAKLEDSAVYLCASSLGLYNEQFFGPGTRLTVL.

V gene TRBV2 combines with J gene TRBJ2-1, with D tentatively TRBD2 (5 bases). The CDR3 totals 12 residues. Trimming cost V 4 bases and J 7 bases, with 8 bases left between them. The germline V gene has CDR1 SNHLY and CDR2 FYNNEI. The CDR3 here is CASSGSGNEQFF. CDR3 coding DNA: TGTGCCAGCAGTGGATCGGGAAATGAGCAGTTCTTC.

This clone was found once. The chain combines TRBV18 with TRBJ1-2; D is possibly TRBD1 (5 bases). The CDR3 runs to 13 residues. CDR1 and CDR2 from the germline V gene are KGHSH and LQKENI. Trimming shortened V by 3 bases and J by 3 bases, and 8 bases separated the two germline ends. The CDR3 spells CASSPQGDYGYTF. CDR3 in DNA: TGTGCCAGCTCACCCCAGGGAGACTATGGCTACACCTTC.

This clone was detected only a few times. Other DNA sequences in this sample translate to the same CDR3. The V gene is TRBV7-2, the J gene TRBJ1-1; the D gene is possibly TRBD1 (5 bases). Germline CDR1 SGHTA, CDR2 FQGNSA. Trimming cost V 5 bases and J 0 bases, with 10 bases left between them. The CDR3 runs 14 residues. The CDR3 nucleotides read TGTGCCAGCAGCCTCGGGGGACTGAACACTGAAGCTTTCTTT. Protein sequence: CASSLGGLNTEAFF. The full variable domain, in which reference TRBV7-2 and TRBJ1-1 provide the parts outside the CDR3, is GAGVSQSPSNKVTEKGKDVELRCDPISGHTALYWYRQSLGQGLEFLIYFQGNSAPDKSGLPSDRFSAERTGGSVSTLTIQRTQQEDSAVYLCASSLGGLNTEAFFGQGTRLTVV.

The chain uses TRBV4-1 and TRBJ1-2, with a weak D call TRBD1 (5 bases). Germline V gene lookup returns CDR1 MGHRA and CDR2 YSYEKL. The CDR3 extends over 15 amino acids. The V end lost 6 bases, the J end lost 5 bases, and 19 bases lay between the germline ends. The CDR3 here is CASSLPTGASYGYTF. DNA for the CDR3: TGCGCCAGCAGTCTCCCTACAGGTGCTTCGTATGGCTACACCTTC.

CDR3 nucleotides: TGTGCCAGCAGTGAAACAGGGGGCGCGAGGCAGCCCCAGCATTTT. It yields the protein CASSETGGARQPQHF. The chain is built from TRBV6-1 and TRBJ1-5, with 9 positions matching TRBD1. V dropped 2 bases and J dropped 7; count of bases not matched to a gene: 6. Germline CDR1 is MNHNS and CDR2 is SASEGT. This CDR3 has 15 amino acids.

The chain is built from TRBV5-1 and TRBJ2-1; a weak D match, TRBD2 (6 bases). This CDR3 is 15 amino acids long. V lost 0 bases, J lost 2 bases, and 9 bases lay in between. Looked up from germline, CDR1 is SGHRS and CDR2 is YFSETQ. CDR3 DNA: TGCGCCAGCAGCTTGGACGGGGGTGCCTACAATGAGCAGTTCTTC. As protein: CASSLDGGAYNEQFF.

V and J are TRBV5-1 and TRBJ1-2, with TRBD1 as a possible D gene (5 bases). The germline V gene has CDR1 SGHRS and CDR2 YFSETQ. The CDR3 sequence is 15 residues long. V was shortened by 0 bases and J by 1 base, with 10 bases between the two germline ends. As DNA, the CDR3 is TGCGCCAGCAGCTTGGCCGACAGCCTTAACTATGGCTACACCTTC. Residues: CASSLADSLNYGYTF.

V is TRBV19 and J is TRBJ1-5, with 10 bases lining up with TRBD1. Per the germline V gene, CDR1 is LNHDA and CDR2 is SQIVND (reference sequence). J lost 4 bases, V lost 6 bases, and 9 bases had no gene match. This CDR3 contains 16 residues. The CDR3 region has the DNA TGTGCCAGTAGCAACCGGGACAGGGGTTGGAATCAGCCCCAGCATTTT. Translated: CASSNRDRGWNQPQHF.

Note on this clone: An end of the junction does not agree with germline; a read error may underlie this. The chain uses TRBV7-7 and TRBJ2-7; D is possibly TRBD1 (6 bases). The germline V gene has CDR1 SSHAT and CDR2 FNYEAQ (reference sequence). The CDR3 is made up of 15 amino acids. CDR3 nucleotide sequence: TGTGCTAGCAGCCCCCAGGACAGTTTCTCCTACGAGCAGTACTTC. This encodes CASSPQDSFSYEQYF. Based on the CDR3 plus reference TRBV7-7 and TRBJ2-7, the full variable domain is GAGVSQSPRYKVTKRGQDVTLRCDPISSHATLYWYQQALGQGPEFLTYFNYEAQPDKSGLPSDRFSAERPEGSISTLTIQRTEQRDSAMYRCASSPQDSFSYEQYFGPGTRLTVT.

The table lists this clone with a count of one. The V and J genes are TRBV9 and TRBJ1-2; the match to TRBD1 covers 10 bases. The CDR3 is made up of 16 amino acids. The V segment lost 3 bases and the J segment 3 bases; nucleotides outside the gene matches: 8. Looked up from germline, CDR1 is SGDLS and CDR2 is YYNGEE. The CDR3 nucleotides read TGTGCCAGCAGCGATGGCCCCGGGACAGGGGACTATGGCTACACCTTC. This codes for CASSDGPGTGDYGYTF.

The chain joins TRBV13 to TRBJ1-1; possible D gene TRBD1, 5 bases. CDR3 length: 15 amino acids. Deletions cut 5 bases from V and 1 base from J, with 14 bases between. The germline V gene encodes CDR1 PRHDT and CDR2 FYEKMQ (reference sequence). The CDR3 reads CASSQGERGNTEAFF. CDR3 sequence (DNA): TGTGCCAGCAGCCAGGGAGAGAGGGGGAACACTGAAGCTTTCTTT.

CDR3 in DNA: TGTGCCAGCAGCGTCCGGGGGGGCTTAAATGAGCAGTTCTTC. Its protein is CASSVRGGLNEQFF. This chain connects TRBV9 to TRBJ2-1; TRBD2 matches at 8 bases. Germline-derived CDR1 and CDR2 are SGDLS and YYNGEE. Unmatched junction bases numbered 5, after V lost 2 bases and J lost 7 bases. The CDR3 is 14 residues long.

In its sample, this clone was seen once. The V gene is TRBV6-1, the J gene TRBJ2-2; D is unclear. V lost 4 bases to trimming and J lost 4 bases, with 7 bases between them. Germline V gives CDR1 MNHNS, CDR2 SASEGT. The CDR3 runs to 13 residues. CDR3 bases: TGTGCCAGCAGTGTCCCCTTCACCGGGGAGCTGTTTTTT. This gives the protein CASSVPFTGELFF.

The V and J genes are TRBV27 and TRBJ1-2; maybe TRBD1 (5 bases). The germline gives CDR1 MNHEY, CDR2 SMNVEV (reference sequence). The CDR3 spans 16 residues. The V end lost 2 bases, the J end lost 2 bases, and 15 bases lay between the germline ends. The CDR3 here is CASSLRGLSLNYGYTF. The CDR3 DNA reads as TGTGCCAGCAGTTTACGGGGCCTCAGCTTGAACTATGGCTACACCTTC.

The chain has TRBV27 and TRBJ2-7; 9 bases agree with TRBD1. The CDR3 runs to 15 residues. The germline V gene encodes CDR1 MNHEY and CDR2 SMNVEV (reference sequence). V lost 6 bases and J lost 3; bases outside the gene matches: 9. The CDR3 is CASRPMGQGLYEQYF. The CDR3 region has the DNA TGTGCCAGCAGGCCCATGGGACAGGGTCTCTACGAGCAGTACTTC.

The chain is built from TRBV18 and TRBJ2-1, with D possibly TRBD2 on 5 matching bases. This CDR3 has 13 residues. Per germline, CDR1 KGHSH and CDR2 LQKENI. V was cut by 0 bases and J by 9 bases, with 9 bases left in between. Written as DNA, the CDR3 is TGTGCCAGCTCACCACCTAGCGAGGGTGAGCAGTTCTTC. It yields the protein CASSPPSEGEQFF.

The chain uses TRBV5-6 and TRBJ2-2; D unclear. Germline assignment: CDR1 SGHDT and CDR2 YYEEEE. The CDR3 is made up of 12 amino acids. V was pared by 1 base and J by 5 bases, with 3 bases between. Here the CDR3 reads CASSLMTGELFF. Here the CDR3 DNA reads TGTGCCAGCAGCTTGATGACCGGGGAGCTGTTTTTT.

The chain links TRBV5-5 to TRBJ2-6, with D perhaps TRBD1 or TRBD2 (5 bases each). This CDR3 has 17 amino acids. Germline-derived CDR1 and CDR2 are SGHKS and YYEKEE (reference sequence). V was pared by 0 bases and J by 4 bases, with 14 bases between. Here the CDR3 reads CASSLAVGTSGANVLTF. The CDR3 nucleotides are TGTGCCAGCAGCTTGGCTGTGGGGACCTCGGGGGCCAACGTCCTGACTTTC.